This T cell receptor (beta chain) is from a study of blood T cell repertoires in COVID-19. Overall study context: Some COVID-19 samples were acute and others convalescent; all came from the United States, Italy and Spain. PBMCs, B-cell-depleted T cells, or T cells were the source of the cDNA or gDNA that made up the material.

The CDR3 consists of 14 residues. V was clipped by 7 bases and J by 0 bases, with 9 bases between them. Germline CDR1 and CDR2: MNHEY and SVGAGI. Per the authors' pipeline: Estimates of nucleated cell counts were drawn from the amplification of reference gene primers. Sequencing used immunoSEQ multiplex PCR; TCRdb keeps in-frame clones, though not all of them. V and J calls and clone size are given by that table; D and trimming were obtained from the DNA. The sample shows hundreds of thousands of clones, 87% of them seen only once. Sequencing was carried out using peripheral blood. The clonotype originates from a man younger than 35 with active or convalescent COVID-19. V is TRBV6-5 and J is TRBJ2-2, with TRBD1 as a possible D gene (5 bases). CDR3 region: CASKWTTNTGELFF. CDR3 nucleotides: TGTGCCAGCAAGTGGACAACGAACACCGGGGAGCTGTTTTTT.